The following is a T cell receptor beta chain sequence with its context. Data came from immunoSEQ multiplex PCR; TCRdb stores just in-frame clones and leaves some out. The data show 110,000 or so clones, roughly 74% seen once. This record comes from a study of radiotherapy plus CTLA-4 blockade in lung cancer. After removal of 5 bases from V and 1 base from J, the junction contained 6 bases not matched to a gene. The CDR3 is made up of 15 amino acids. In germline, CDR1 is SGHTA, CDR2 FQGNSA. The J gene is TRBJ2-3, the V gene TRBV7-2; 7 bases are a match to TRBD2. The specimen was peripheral blood, collected from a patient treated with radiotherapy plus ipilimumab. This clonotype was obtained from a human donor with non-small cell lung cancer who had a partial response to radiotherapy plus ipilimumab. Here the CDR3 DNA reads TGTGCCAGCAGCCCATGGGGGGGAGGCACAGATACGCAGTATTTT. This encodes CASSPWGGGTDTQYF. The whole variable domain, remainder taken from reference TRBV7-2 and TRBJ2-3, is GAGVSQSPSNKVTEKGKDVELRCDPISGHTALYWYRQSLGQGLEFLIYFQGNSAPDKSGLPSDRFSAERTGGSVSTLTIQRTQQEDSAVYLCASSPWGGGTDTQYFGPGTRLTVL.